This T cell receptor (beta chain) was sequenced during a study of cytomegalovirus exposure and HLA in healthy donors. The study, taken as a whole, reports: The classifier reportedly diagnosed cytomegalovirus status with high sensitivity and specificity. CMV serostatus was the sole immune exposure data available. Per published accounts, TCR beta sequences correctly predicted the HLA-A and HLA-B alleles of most subjects.

This CDR3 spans 14 amino acids. The germline gives CDR1 SGHRS, CDR2 YFSETQ. V lost 5 bases and J 2 bases, leaving 13 bases between the germline ends. The PCR contained 60 Vbeta and 13 Jbeta primers. TCRdb's copy holds only in-frame clones and misses some; the assay was immunoSEQ multiplex PCR. The sample holds 150,000 to 200,000 clones; around 80% are singletons and the top ten take about 8%. In the case of this clone: Antigen: not known.

This receptor was identified in a woman aged 40 to 50 in good health and CMV-seropositive. Sequencing input: PBMCs. This rearrangement joins TRBV5-1 to TRBJ1-1; the D is unclear. The CDR3 coding sequence is TGCGCCAGCAGGACCCTAGTCGGAAACACTGAAGCTTTCTTT. As protein: CASRTLVGNTEAFF.